This T cell receptor beta chain was identified during a study of post-analysis software for immune sequencing data. Study-wide context: Recorded disease courses covered relapsing-remitting, secondary progressive and progressive-relapsing multiple sclerosis. Some patients had no subtype annotation.

Study-wide points: Controls' normalized Chao1 diversity significantly exceeded that of multiple sclerosis patients. With TRBV5-6, TRBV5-1 and TRBV20-1 included, about five TRBV segments were more frequent in patients than in controls.

Researchers reported that TCR beta cDNA libraries carried unique molecular identifiers. Input populations of 1 to 10 million T cells gave rise to approximately 500,000 cDNA molecules. TCRdb itself ran the PCR reads through MiXCR, one entry per CDR3 protein. This table has roughly 620,000 distinct CDR3 sequences, about 40% appearing once. The CDR3 loop spans 14 amino acids. Notes on this clonotype: Its target is unknown. One junction end disagrees with the germline gene, perhaps due to a read error.

The clonotype was recovered from a girl aged 10-17 years with multiple sclerosis. Source material: blood. The chain employs TRBV12-3 or TRBV12-4 and TRBJ1-2, with unresolved D. The CDR3 protein is CASSLGEGRHGYTF. For the CDR3, the DNA is TGCGCCAGCAGTTTAGGCGAGGGCAGGCATGGCTACACCTTC.